These T cell receptor beta chains were read from a single sample in a study of cytomegalovirus exposure and HLA in healthy donors. The repertoire was sequenced with immunoSEQ multiplex PCR; TCRdb's copy has only in-frame clones and lacks some. This table lists more than 40,000 clones. Specimen: PBMCs. These receptor sequences come from a middle-aged woman in good health and CMV-seronegative. Both conserved end residues are part of each CDR3.

V	J	length	CDR3
TRBV4-1	TRBJ1-5	15	CASSQGAVSNQPQHF
TRBV5-6	TRBJ2-7	12	CASSLRDYEQYF
TRBV5-6	TRBJ2-7	13	CASSFRGSYEQYF
TRBV19	TRBJ2-3	17	CATPWGTSGTSTDTQYF
TRBV15	TRBJ2-7	15	CATSLGEVGAYEQYF
TRBV6-5	TRBJ2-1	16	CASSSHGREGRYEQFF
TRBV7-9	TRBJ2-7	15	CASSRSGTATYEQYF
TRBV7-6	TRBJ2-2	20	CASSLEASGRDLNPTGELFF
TRBV19	TRBJ2-2	13	CASGTDNTGELFF
TRBV2	TRBJ1-1	19	CASRAGQGESNGAGTEAFF
TRBV6-5	TRBJ2-2	15	CASRGLVGNTGELFF
TRBV5-1	TRBJ2-1	15	CASSLLSRENNEQFF
TRBV10-3	TRBJ1-2	12	CAISGDRVVYTF
TRBV6-1	TRBJ2-7	14	CASNPGQGSDEQYF
TRBV5-1	TRBJ2-7	14	CASSFGQVGDEQYF
TRBV28	TRBJ1-5	17	CASRPGGDRVFHQPQHF
TRBV4-3	TRBJ2-7	16	CASSQDKLGRRYEQYF
TRBV5-3	TRBJ2-7	14	CARSLSGQGYEQYF
TRBV7-2	TRBJ2-3	14	CASSSGQGADTQYF
TRBV27	TRBJ2-1	14	CASSQGLEYNEQFF
TRBV7-9	TRBJ2-1	15	CASATPGTHYNEQFF
TRBV19	TRBJ1-5	13	CASSGSGDQPQHF
TRBV5-5	TRBJ2-7	14	CASSLVGSAYEQYF
TRBV6-1	TRBJ1-2	13	CASSLSTGDGYTF
TRBV7-6	TRBJ2-1	18	CASSLRASGGPAYNEQFF
TRBV7-9	TRBJ1-2	16	CASSLEETGSIYGYTF
TRBV7-9	TRBJ2-1	16	CASSLTYSDRGNEQFF
TRBV14	TRBJ1-1	14	CASSTRGPAREAFF
TRBV7-6	TRBJ1-2	15	CASSPNPGLGYGYTF
TRBV5-1	TRBJ2-5	15	CASSLSPSLWETQYF
TRBV6-5	TRBJ2-7	15	CASMPGTGFSYEQYF
TRBV25-1	TRBJ2-2	15	CASSDRGANTGELFF
TRBV13	TRBJ2-7	11	CVSSLGLDLNF
TRBV10-3	TRBJ1-2	15	CAISEFPTGEDGYTF
TRBV6-5	TRBJ1-1	13	CASSRGQNTEAFF
TRBV5-4	TRBJ2-7	14	CASSPGQPAYEQYF
TRBV11-2	TRBJ1-2	14	CASSLAQGDYGYTF
TRBV19	TRBJ2-1	15	CASSIPTGSYNEQFF
TRBV7-3	TRBJ1-2	13	CASSPGQGYGYTF
TRBV19	TRBJ2-5	17	CASSQGGPSSYQETQYF
TRBV4-3	TRBJ2-2	16	CASSPTSSENTGELFF
TRBV18	TRBJ1-2	16	CASSQTRGGRDYGYTF
TRBV27	TRBJ2-1	14	CASSFGTDYNEQFF